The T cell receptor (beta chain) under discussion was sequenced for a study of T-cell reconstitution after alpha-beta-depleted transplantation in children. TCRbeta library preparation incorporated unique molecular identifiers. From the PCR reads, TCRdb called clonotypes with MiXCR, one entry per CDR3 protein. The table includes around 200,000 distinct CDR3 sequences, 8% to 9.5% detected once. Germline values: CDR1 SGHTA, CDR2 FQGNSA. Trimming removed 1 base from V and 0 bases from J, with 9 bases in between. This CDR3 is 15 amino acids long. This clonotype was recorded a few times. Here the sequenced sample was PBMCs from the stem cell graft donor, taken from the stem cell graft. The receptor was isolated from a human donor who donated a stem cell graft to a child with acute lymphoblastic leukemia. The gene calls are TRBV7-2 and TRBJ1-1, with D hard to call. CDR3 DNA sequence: TGTGCCAGCAGCTTAGGGCCCGGGCTGAACACTGAAGCTTTCTTT. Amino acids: CASSLGPGLNTEAFF.